The entry below gives a single TCR beta chain sequence along with its context. Antigen specificity is unknown. The data stem from a study of response to subunit inactivated influenza vaccine. Regarding the study as a whole: Few new T cells, the authors suggested, are recruited by each seasonal influenza vaccination.

TCRdb re-analysed the RT-PCR reads in MiXCR, keeping a single row per CDR3 protein. The table shows 500,000 or so distinct CDR3 sequences, with approximately 11% occurring only once. Trimming removed 1 base from V and 9 bases from J, with 10 bases in between. There are 13 residues in the CDR3. The germline V gene encodes CDR1 SNHLY and CDR2 FYNNEI. This TCR came from a man between 45 and 60 years old who received an inactivated influenza vaccine. This chain connects TRBV2 to TRBJ2-1, with a tentative D call TRBD1 (6 bases). This specimen was PBMCs from blood, taken 35 to 45 days after vaccination. The CDR3 DNA reads TGTGCCAGCAGTGAAGAGGGGGTGGTTGAGCAGTTCTTC. It codes for CASSEEGVVEQFF.